This T cell receptor (beta chain) was recorded in a study of blood T cell repertoires in COVID-19. On the study more broadly: The cDNA or gDNA used as material had been derived from T cells, B-cell-depleted T cells, or PBMCs.

As processed by the authors: Scientists estimated how many nucleated cells there were by amplifying reference gene primers. This table comes from immunoSEQ multiplex PCR, and its TCRdb copy is limited to in-frame clones, with some not included. The DNA was the basis for D and trimming; V, J and clone size are from that table. The sample has over 85,000 clones, more than 65% seen once; the top ten hold around 25%. The germline V gene has CDR1 KGHSH and CDR2 LQKENI. V dropped 0 bases and J dropped 2 bases, with 10 bases sitting between them. This CDR3 spans 15 amino acids. The chain couples TRBV18 to TRBJ1-1; the D is unclear. Material for sequencing was peripheral blood. The TCR comes from a man in his 60s with acute or convalescent COVID-19. CDR3: CASSPPVRPNTEAFF. The DNA of the CDR3 is TGTGCCAGCTCACCACCGGTCAGGCCTAACACTGAAGCTTTCTTT.